This note documents a single T cell receptor beta chain sequence. The cohort excluded patients with autoimmune disease history or systemic immunosuppression. J was trimmed by 3 bases and V by 4 bases; bases with no gene match: 1. Per the germline V gene, CDR1 is KGHSH and CDR2 is LQKENI. This CDR3 region has 15 residues. Sequencing was performed with immunoSEQ multiplex PCR; in TCRdb, only in-frame clones are kept and a portion is missing. Found here are roughly 80,000 clones, about nine tenths of them singletons; the top ten hold more than 0.3%. This sample was included in a study of OX40 agonist ivuxolimab in advanced cancers.

This sequence was found in an adult with an advanced solid tumor such as melanoma, head and neck, liver or kidney cancer. The source material was CD4+ or CD8+ T cells sorted from blood, sampled in a trial of the OX40 agonist ivuxolimab. The chain uses TRBV18 and TRBJ2-2; 11 bases match TRBD1. The CDR3 sequence is CASSLGQGDTGELFF. CDR3 DNA sequence: TGTGCCAGCTCACTGGGACAGGGGGACACCGGGGAGCTGTTTTTT.